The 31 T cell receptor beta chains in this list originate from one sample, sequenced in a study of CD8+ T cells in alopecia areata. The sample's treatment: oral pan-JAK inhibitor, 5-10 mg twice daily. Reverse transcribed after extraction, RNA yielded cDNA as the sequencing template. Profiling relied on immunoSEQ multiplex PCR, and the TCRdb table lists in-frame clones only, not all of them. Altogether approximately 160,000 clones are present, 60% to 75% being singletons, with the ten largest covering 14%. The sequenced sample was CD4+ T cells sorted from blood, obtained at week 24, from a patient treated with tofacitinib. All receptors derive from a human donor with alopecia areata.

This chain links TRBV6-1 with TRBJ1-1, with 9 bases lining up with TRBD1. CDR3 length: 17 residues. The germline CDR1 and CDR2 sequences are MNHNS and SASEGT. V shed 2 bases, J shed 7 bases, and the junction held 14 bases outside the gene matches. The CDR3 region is CASSERGSGQGDREAFF. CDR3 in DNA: TGTGCCAGCAGTGAAAGGGGGTCGGGACAGGGTGATCGTGAAGCTTTCTTT.

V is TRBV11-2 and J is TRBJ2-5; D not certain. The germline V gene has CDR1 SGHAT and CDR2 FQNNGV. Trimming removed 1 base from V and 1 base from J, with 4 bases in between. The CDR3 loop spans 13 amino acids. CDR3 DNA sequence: TGTGCCAGCAGCTTAGGCGCCCAAGAGACCCAGTACTTC. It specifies CASSLGAQETQYF.

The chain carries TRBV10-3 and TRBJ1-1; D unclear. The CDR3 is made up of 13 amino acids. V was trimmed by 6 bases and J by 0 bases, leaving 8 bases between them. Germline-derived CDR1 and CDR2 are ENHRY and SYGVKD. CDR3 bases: TGTGCCATCAGCCCCTTGATGAACACTGAAGCTTTCTTT. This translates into CAISPLMNTEAFF.

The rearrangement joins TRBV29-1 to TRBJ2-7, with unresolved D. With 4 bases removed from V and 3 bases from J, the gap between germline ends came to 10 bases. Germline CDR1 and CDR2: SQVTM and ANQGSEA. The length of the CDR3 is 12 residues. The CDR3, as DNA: TGCAGCGTTGCGGCTGTTAGCTACGAGCAGTACTTC. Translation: CSVAAVSYEQYF.

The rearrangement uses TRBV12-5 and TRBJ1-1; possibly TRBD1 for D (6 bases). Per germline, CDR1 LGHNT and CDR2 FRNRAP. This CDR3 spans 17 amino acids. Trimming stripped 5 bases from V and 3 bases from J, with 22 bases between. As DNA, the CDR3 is TGTGCTAGTGGTCGAATACAGGGATCGGGGACCTACACTGAAGCTTTCTTT. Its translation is CASGRIQGSGTYTEAFF.

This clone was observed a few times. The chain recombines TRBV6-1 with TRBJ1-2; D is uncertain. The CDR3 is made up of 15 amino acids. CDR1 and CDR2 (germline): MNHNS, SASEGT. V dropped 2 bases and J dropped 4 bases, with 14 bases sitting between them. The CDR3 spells CASSEQGGVGYGYTF. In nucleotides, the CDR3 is TGTGCCAGCAGTGAACAAGGAGGTGTTGGCTATGGCTACACCTTC.

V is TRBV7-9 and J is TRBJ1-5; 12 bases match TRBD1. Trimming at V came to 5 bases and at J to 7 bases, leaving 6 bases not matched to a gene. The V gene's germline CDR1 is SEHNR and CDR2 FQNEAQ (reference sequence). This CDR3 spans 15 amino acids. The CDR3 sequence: CASSEGQGAWQPQHF. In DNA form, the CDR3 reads TGTGCCAGCAGCGAGGGACAGGGGGCCTGGCAGCCCCAGCATTTT.

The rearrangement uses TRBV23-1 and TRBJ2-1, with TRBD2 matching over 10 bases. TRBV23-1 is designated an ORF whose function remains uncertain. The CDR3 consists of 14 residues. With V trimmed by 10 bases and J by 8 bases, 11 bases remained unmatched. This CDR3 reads CANSGLASKDEQFF. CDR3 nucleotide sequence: TGCGCCAACTCGGGACTAGCGAGTAAGGATGAGCAGTTCTTC.

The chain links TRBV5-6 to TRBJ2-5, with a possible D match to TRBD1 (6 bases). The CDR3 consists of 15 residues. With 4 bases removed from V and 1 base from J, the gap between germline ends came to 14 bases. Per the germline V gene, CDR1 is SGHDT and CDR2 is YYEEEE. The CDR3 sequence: CASSPPQGPQETQYF. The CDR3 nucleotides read TGTGCCAGCAGCCCCCCGCAGGGGCCCCAAGAGACCCAGTACTTC.

The CDR3 nucleotides read TGTGCCAGCAGTTCACAGGGGCCCCTTGATGGGAACACTGAAGCTTTCTTT. Translated: CASSSQGPLDGNTEAFF. The V gene is TRBV7-9, the J gene TRBJ1-1; TRBD1 matches 7 bases. The CDR3 spans 17 residues. Germline loops: CDR1 SEHNR, CDR2 FQNEAQ (reference sequence). V dropped 6 bases and J dropped 1; count of bases not matched to a gene: 14.

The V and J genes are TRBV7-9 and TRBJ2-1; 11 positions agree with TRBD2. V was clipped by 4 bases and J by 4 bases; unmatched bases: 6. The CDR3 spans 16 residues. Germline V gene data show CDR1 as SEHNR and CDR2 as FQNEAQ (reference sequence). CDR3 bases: TGTGCCAGCAGCTCGGGTTCTAGCGGGGGGTACAATGAGCAGTTCTTC. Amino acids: CASSSGSSGGYNEQFF.

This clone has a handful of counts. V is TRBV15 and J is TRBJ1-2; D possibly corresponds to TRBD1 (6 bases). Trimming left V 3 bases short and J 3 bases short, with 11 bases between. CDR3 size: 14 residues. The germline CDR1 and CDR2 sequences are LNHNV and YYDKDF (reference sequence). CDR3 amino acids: CATSRDSGDYGYTF. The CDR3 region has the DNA TGTGCCACCAGCAGGGACAGTGGGGACTATGGCTACACCTTC.

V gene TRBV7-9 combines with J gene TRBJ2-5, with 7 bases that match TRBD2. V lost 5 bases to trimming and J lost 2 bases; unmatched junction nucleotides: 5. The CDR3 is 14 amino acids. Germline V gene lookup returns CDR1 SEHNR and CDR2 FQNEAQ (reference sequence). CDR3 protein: CASSPPSGQETQYF. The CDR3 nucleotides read TGTGCCAGCAGCCCCCCTAGCGGACAAGAGACCCAGTACTTC.

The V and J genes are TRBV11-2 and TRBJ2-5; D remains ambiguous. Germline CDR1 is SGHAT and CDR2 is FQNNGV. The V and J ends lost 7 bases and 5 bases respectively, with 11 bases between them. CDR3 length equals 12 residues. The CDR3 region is CASTKVGETQYF. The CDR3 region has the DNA TGTGCCAGCACCAAAGTGGGGGAGACCCAGTACTTC. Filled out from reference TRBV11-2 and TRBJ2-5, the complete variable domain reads EAGVAQSPRYKIIEKRQSVAFWCNPISGHATLYWYQQILGQGPKLLIQFQNNGVVDDSQLPKDRFSAERLKGVDSTLKIQPAKLEDSAVYLCASTKVGETQYFGPGTRLLVL.

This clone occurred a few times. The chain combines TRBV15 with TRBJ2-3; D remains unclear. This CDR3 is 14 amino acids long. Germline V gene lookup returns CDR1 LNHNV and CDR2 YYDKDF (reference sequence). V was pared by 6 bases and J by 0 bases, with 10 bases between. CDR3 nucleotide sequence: TGTGCCACCAGGGGAAGTTATAGCACAGATACGCAGTATTTT. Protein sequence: CATRGSYSTDTQYF.

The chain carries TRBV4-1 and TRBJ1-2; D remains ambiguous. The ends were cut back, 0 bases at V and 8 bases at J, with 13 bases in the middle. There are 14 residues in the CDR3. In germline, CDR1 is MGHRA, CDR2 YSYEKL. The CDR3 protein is CASSQDLEVRGYTF. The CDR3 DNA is TGCGCCAGCAGCCAAGACCTGGAGGTGCGCGGCTACACCTTC.

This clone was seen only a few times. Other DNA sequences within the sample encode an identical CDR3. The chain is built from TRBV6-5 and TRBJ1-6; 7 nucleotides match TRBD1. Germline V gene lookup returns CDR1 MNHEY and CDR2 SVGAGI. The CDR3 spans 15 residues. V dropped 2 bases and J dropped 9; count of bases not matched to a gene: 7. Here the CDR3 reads CASSYRSGGRSPLHF. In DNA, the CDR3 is TGTGCCAGCAGTTACCGATCAGGGGGGCGTTCACCCCTCCACTTT.

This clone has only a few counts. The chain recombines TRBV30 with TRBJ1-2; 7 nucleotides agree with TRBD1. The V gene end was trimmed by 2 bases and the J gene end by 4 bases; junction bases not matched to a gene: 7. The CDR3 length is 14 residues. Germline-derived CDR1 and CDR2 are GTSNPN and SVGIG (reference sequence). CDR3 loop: CAWSRRGQPYGYTF. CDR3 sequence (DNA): TGTGCCTGGAGTCGTCGGGGACAGCCCTATGGCTACACCTTC.

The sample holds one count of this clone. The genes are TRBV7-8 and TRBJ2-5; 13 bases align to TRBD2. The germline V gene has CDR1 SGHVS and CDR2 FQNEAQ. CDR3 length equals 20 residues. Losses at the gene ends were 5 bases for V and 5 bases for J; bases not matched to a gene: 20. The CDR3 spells CASSASRWGLAGLPSETQYF. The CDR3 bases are TGTGCCAGCAGCGCTTCACGCTGGGGACTAGCGGGACTACCGTCGGAGACCCAGTACTTC.

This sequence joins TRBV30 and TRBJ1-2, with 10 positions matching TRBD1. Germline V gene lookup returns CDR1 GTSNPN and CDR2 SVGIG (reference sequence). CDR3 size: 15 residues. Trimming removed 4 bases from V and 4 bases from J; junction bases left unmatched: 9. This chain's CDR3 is CAWNRRDRGFYGYTF. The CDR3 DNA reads TGTGCCTGGAACCGCCGGGACAGGGGTTTCTATGGCTACACCTTC.

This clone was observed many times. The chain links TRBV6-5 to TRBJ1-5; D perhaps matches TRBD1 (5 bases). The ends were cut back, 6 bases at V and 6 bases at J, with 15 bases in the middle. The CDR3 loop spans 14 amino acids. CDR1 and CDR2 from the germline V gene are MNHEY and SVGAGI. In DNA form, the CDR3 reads TGTGCCAGCAGCCCACTTTTCAGGGTTCAGCCCCAGCATTTT. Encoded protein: CASSPLFRVQPQHF.

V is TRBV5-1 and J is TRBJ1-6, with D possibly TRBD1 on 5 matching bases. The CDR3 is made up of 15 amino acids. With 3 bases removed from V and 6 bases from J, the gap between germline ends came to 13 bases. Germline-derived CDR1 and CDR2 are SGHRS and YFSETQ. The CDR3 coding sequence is TGCGCCAGCAGCTCGACAGTAAGGAGTAATTCACCCCTCCACTTT. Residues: CASSSTVRSNSPLHF.

The CDR3 loop reads CSSKGGTGHTEAFF. CDR3 bases: TGCAGCTCCAAAGGGGGTACAGGGCACACTGAAGCTTTCTTT. The chain has TRBV29-1 and TRBJ1-1, with D possibly matching TRBD1 (6 bases). Germline CDR1 is SQVTM and CDR2 is ANQGSEA. The CDR3 covers 14 residues. The ends were cut back, 8 bases at V and 3 bases at J, with 19 bases in the middle.

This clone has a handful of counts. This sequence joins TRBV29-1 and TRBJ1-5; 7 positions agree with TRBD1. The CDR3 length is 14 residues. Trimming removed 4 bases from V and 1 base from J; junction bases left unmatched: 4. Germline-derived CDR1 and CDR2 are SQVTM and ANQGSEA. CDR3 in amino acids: CSVAQGNSNQPQHF. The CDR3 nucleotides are TGCAGCGTTGCACAGGGGAACAGCAATCAGCCCCAGCATTTT.

CDR3: CASSLGGVVDEQYF. CDR3 nucleotides: TGCGCCAGCAGCTTGGGAGGGGTGGTAGACGAGCAGTACTTC. The V and J genes are TRBV5-1 and TRBJ2-7, with D perhaps given as TRBD1 or TRBD2 (5 bases each). This CDR3 region has 14 residues. V lost 0 bases, J lost 5 bases, and 12 bases lay in between. Germline CDR1 SGHRS, CDR2 YFSETQ.

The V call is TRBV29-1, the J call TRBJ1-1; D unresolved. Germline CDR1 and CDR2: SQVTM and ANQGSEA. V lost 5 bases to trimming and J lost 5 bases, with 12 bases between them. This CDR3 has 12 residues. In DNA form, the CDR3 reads TGCAGCGTTTGTGGTATGGCGACTGAAGCTTTCTTT. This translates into CSVCGMATEAFF.

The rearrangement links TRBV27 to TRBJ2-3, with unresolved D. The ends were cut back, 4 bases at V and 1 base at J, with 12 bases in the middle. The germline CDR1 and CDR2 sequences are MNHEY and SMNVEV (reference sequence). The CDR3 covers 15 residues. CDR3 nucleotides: TGTGCCAGCAGTTCCCGATTCGAGGGCACAGATACGCAGTATTTT. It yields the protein CASSSRFEGTDTQYF.

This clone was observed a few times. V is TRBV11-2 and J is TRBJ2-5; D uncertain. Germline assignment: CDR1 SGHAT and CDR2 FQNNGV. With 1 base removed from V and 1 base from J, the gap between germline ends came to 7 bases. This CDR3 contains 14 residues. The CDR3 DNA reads TGTGCCAGCAGCTTAGTCTCCCTCCAAGAGACCCAGTACTTC. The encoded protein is CASSLVSLQETQYF.

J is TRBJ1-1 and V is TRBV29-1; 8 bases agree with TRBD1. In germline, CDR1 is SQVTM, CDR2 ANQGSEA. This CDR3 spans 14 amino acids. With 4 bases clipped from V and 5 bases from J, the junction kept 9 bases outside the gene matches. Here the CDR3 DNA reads TGCAGCGTTGGCGAAACAGGGGGGAAGACTGAAGCTTTCTTT. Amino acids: CSVGETGGKTEAFF.

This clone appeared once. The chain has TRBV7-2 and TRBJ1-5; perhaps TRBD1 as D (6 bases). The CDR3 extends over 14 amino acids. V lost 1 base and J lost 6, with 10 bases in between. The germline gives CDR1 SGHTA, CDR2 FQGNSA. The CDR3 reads CASSLDREGQPQHF. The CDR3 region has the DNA TGTGCCAGCAGCTTAGACAGGGAAGGTCAGCCCCAGCATTTT. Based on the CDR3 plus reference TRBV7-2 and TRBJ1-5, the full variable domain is GAGVSQSPSNKVTEKGKDVELRCDPISGHTALYWYRQSLGQGLEFLIYFQGNSAPDKSGLPSDRFSAERTGGSVSTLTIQRTQQEDSAVYLCASSLDREGQPQHFGDGTRLSIL.

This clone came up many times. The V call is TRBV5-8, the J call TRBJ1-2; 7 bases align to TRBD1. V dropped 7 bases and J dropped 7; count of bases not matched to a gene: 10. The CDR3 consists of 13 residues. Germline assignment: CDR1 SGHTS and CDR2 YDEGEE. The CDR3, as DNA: TGTGCCAGCCGCGCAAGGGGGCCGGGTGGCTACACCTTC. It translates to CASRARGPGGYTF. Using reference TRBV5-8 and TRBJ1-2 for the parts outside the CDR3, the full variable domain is EAGVTQSPTHLIKTRGQQATLRCSPISGHTSVYWYQQALGLGLQFLLWYDEGEERNRGNFPPRFSGRQFPNYSSELNVNALELEDSALYLCASRARGPGGYTFGSGTRLTVV.